This T cell receptor (beta chain) is from a study of blood T cell repertoires in COVID-19. Germline V gene lookup returns CDR1 KGHDR and CDR2 SFDVKD. The length of the CDR3 is 16 residues. V was clipped by 4 bases and J by 1 base, with 14 bases between them. The protocol was immunoSEQ multiplex PCR, while the TCRdb copy is restricted to in-frame clones and leaves out a portion. The data hold fewer than 250,000 clones, with around four fifths observed a single time. Sequenced: peripheral blood. The receptor was derived from a woman between 45 and 65 years old with acute or convalescent COVID-19. V is TRBV24-1 and J is TRBJ2-3; D is perhaps TRBD1 (8 bases). The CDR3 nucleotides read TGTGCCACCAGTGAGTGGACAGGGAGGGGCACAGATACGCAGTATTTT. It codes for CATSEWTGRGTDTQYF.